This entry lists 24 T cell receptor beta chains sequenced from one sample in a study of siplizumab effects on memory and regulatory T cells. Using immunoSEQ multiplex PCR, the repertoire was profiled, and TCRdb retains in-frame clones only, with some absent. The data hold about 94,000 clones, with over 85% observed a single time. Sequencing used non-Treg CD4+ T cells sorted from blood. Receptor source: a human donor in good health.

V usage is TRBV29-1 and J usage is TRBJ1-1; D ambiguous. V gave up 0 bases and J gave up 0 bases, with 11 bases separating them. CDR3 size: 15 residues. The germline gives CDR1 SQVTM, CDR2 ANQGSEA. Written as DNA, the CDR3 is TGCAGCGTTGAAGATCTCGGTCTAATGAACACTGAAGCTTTCTTT. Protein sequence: CSVEDLGLMNTEAFF.

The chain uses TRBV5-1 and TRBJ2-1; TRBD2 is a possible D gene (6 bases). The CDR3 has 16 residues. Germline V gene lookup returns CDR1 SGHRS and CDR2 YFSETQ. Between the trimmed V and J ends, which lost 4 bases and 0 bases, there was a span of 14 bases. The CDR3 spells CASSKLASSSYNEQFF. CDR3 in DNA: TGCGCCAGCAGCAAACTAGCCTCTAGCTCCTACAATGAGCAGTTCTTC.

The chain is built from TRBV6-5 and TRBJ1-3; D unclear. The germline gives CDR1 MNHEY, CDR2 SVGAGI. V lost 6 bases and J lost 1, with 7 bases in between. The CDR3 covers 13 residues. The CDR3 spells CASRGASGNTIYF. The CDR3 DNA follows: TGTGCCAGCAGGGGAGCATCTGGAAACACCATATATTTT.

The CDR3 bases are TGTGCCAGCAGCGTAGCTTCGAACACTGAAGCTTTCTTT. It specifies CASSVASNTEAFF. The rearrangement uses TRBV9 and TRBJ1-1; D not certain. Between the trimmed V and J ends, which lost 0 bases and 1 base, there was a span of 4 bases. CDR3 size: 13 residues. Germline V gene lookup returns CDR1 SGDLS and CDR2 YYNGEE.

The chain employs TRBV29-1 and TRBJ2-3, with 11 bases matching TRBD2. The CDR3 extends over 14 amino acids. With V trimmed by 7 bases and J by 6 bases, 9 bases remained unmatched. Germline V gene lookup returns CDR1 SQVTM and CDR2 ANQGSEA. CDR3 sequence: CSGLLAGVSDTQYF. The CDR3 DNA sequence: TGCAGCGGTTTACTAGCGGGAGTATCCGATACGCAGTATTTT.

Here the CDR3 reads CASSKLGGSANYGYTF. CDR3 in DNA: TGTGCCAGTAGTAAATTAGGAGGGTCGGCTAACTATGGCTACACCTTC. The chain couples TRBV19 to TRBJ1-2; D is unresolved. The germline CDR1 and CDR2 sequences are LNHDA and SQIVND (reference sequence). This CDR3 spans 16 amino acids. The ends were cut back, 4 bases at V and 0 bases at J, with 15 bases in the middle.

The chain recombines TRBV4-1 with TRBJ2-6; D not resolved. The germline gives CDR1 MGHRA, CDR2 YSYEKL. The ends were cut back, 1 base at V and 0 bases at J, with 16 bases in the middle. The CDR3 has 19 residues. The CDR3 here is CASSQGFNMGRSGANVLTF. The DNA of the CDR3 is TGCGCCAGCAGCCAAGGCTTCAACATGGGCCGCTCTGGGGCCAACGTCCTGACTTTC.

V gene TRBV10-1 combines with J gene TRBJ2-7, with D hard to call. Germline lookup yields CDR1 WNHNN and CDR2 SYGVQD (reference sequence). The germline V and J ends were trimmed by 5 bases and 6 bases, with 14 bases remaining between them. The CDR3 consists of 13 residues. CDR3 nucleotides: TGCGCCAGCAGTCCGAGCCTCCAATCCGAGCAGTACTTC. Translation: CASSPSLQSEQYF.

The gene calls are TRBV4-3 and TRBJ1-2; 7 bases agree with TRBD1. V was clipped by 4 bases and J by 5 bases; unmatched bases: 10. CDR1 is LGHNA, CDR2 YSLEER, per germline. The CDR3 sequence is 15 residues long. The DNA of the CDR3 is TGCGCCAGCAGCCCATCCCGACAGGGTGGATATGGCTACACCTTC. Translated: CASSPSRQGGYGYTF.

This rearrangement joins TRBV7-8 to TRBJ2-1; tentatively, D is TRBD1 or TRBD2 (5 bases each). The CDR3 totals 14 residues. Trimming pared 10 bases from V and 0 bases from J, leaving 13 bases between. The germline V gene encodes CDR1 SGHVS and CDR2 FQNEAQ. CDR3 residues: CATLGESSYNEQFF. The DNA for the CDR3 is TGTGCCACTCTAGGGGAGAGCTCCTACAATGAGCAGTTCTTC. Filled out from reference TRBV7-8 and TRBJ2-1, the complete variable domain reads GAGVSQSPRYKVAKRGQDVALRCDPISGHVSLFWYQQALGQGPEFLTYFQNEAQLDKSGLPSDRFFAERPEGSVSTLKIQRTQQEDSAVYLCATLGESSYNEQFFGPGTRLTVL.

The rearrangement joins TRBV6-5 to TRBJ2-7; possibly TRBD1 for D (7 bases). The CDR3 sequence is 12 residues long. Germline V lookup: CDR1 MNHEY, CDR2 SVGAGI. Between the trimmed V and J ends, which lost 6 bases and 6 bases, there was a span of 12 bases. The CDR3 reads CASREGASEQYF. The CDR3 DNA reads TGTGCCAGCAGGGAGGGGGCGTCCGAGCAGTACTTC.

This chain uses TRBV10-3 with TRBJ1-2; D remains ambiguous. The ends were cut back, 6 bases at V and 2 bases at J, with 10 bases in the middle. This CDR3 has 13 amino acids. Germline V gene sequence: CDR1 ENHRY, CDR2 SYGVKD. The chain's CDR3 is CAISSFPNYGYTF. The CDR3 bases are TGTGCCATCAGCTCTTTTCCCAACTATGGCTACACCTTC.

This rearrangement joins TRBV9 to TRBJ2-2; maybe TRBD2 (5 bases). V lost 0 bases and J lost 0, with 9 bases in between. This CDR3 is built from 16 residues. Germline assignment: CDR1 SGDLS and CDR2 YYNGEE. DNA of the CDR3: TGTGCCAGCAGCGTAGATGTGGGAGCGAACACCGGGGAGCTGTTTTTT. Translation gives CASSVDVGANTGELFF. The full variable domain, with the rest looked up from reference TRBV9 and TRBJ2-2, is DSGVTQTPKHLITATGQRVTLRCSPRSGDLSVYWYQQSLDQGLQFLIQYYNGEERAKGNILERFSAQQFPDLHSELNLSSLELGDSALYFCASSVDVGANTGELFFGEGSRLTVL.

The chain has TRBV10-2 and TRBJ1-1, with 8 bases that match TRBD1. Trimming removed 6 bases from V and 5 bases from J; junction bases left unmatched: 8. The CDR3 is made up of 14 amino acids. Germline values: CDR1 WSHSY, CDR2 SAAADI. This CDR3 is CASSHAGGRTEAFF. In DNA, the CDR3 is TGCGCCAGCAGCCACGCAGGGGGCAGGACTGAAGCTTTCTTT.

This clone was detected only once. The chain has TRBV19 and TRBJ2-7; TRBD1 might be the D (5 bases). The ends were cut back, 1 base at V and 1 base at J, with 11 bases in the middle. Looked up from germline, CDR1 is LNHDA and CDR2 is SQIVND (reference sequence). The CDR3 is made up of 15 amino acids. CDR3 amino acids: CASSIGGSASYEQYF. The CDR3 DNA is TGTGCCAGTAGTATAGGGGGCTCTGCATCCTACGAGCAGTACTTC.

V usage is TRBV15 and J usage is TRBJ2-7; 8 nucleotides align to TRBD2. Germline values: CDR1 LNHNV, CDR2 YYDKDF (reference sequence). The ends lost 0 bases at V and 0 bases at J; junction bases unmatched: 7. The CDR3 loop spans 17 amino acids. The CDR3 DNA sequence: TGTGCCACCAGCAGAGATAGTCTAGCGGGCCTCTCCTACGAGCAGTACTTC. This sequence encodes CATSRDSLAGLSYEQYF. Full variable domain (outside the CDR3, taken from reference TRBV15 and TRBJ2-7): DAMVIQNPRYQVTQFGKPVTLSCSQTLNHNVMYWYQQKSSQAPKLLFHYYDKDFNNEADTPDNFQSRRPNTSFCFLDIRSPGLGDTAMYLCATSRDSLAGLSYEQYFGPGTRLTVT.

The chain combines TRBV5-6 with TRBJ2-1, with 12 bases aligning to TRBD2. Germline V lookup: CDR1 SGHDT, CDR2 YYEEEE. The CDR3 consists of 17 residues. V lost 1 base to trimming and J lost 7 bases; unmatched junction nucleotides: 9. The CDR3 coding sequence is TGTGCCAGCAGCTTGTTCCTAGCGGGGGGGCCGGGTAATGAGCAGTTCTTC. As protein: CASSLFLAGGPGNEQFF.

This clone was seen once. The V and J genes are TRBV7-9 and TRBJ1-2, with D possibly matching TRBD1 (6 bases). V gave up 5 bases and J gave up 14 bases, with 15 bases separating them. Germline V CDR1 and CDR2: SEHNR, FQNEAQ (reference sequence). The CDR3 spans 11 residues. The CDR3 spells CASSPAGVWTF. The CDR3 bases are TGTGCCAGCAGCCCAGCAGGGGTCTGGACCTTC. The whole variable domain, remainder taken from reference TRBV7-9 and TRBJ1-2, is DTGVSQNPRHKITKRGQNVTFRCDPISEHNRLYWYRQTLGQGPEFLTYFQNEAQLEKSRLLSDRFSAERPKGSFSTLEIQRTEQGDSAMYLCASSPAGVWTFGSGTRLTVV.

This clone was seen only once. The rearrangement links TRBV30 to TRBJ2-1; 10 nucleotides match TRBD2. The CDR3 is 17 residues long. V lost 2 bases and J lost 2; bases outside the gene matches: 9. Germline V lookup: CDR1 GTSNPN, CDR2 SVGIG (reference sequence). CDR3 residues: CAWSNPMLAGAYNEQFF. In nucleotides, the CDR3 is TGTGCCTGGAGTAATCCCATGCTAGCGGGAGCCTACAATGAGCAGTTCTTC.

The CDR3 protein is CASSRDRNYEQYF. Here the CDR3 DNA reads TGTGCCAGCAGCCGCGACAGAAACTACGAGCAGTACTTC. J is TRBJ2-7 and V is TRBV11-3, with D maybe TRBD1 (5 bases). This CDR3 region has 13 residues. Trimming removed 5 bases at V and 3 bases at J, with 11 bases between. Germline values: CDR1 SGHNT, CDR2 YENEEA.

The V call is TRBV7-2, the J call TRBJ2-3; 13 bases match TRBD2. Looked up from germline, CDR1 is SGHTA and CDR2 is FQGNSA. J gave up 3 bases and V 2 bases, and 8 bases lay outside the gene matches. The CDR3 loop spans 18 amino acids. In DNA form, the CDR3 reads TGTGCCAGCAGCTTAATGGTACTAGCGGGAGGGTTTACAGATACGCAGTATTTT. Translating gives CASSLMVLAGGFTDTQYF.

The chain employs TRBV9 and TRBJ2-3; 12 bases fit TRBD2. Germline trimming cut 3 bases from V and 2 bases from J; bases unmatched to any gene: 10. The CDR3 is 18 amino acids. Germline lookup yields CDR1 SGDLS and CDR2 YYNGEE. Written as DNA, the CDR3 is TGTGCCAGCAGCGGACCGGGACTAGCGGGTCTTCCCACAGATACGCAGTATTTT. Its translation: CASSGPGLAGLPTDTQYF.

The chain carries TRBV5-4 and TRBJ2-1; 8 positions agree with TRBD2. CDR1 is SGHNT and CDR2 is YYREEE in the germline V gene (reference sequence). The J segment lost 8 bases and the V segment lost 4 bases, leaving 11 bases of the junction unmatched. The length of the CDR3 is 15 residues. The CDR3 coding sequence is TGTGCCAGCAGCCCGGGACCCCGGGAGGGTGATGAGCAGTTCTTC. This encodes CASSPGPREGDEQFF.

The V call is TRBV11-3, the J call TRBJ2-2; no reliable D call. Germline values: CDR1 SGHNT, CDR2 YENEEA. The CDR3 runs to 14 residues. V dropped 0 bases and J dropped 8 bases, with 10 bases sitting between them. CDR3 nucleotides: TGTGCCAGCAGCTTAGATGACATTCATGGGGAGCTGTTTTTT. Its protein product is CASSLDDIHGELFF. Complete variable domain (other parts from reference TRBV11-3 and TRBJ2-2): EAGVVQSPRYKIIEKKQPVAFWCNPISGHNTLYWYLQNLGQGPELLIRYENEEAVDDSQLPKDRFSAERLKGVDSTLKIQPAELGDSAVYLCASSLDDIHGELFFGEGSRLTVL.